Below are 22 T cell receptor beta chains sequenced from a single sample in a study of blood T cell repertoires in COVID-19. Sequencing was performed with immunoSEQ multiplex PCR; in TCRdb, only in-frame clones are kept and a portion is missing. The sample lists about 240,000 clones; around nine tenths were seen once. What was sequenced was PBMCs or T cells enriched from blood (not recorded which). The receptor source for this set is a woman aged 25-40 years who had recovered from COVID-19.

The CDR3 bases are TGTGCCAGCAGTCTGACTCGTGGGGGCCATTCACCCCTCCACTTT. This gives the protein CASSLTRGGHSPLHF. This chain connects TRBV6-2 or TRBV6-3 to TRBJ1-6, with a possible D match to TRBD1 (6 bases). The CDR3 length is 15 residues. Germline CDR1 is MNHEY and CDR2 is SVGEGT. V dropped 5 bases and J dropped 8 bases, with 16 bases sitting between them.

This chain uses TRBV11-2 with TRBJ2-1; possibly TRBD1 for D (5 bases). Germline V gives CDR1 SGHAT, CDR2 FQNNGV. V was shortened by 4 bases and J by 7 bases, with 20 bases between the two germline ends. CDR3 length: 16 residues. Here the CDR3 reads CASSSYSLRGKNEQFF. CDR3 DNA: TGTGCCAGCAGCTCCTATAGCCTTAGGGGAAAGAATGAGCAGTTCTTC.

V gene TRBV5-4 combines with J gene TRBJ2-5; 11 positions match TRBD2. V was clipped by 4 bases and J by 4 bases; unmatched bases: 3. The length of the CDR3 is 14 residues. Germline V gene sequence: CDR1 SGHNT, CDR2 YYREEE (reference sequence). In DNA form, the CDR3 reads TGTGCCAGCAGCCCCGGACTAGCGGGAGAGACCCAGTACTTC. This sequence encodes CASSPGLAGETQYF. The complete variable domain, with remaining parts taken from reference TRBV5-4 and TRBJ2-5, reads ETGVTQSPTHLIKTRGQQVTLRCSSQSGHNTVSWYQQALGQGPQFIFQYYREEENGRGNFPPRFSGLQFPNYSSELNVNALELDDSALYLCASSPGLAGETQYFGPGTRLLVL.

This chain links TRBV5-5 with TRBJ2-5; no definite D call. Germline CDR1 is SGHKS and CDR2 is YYEKEE (reference sequence). The CDR3 is 14 residues long. V dropped 6 bases and J dropped 1 base, with 13 bases sitting between them. CDR3 coding DNA: TGTGCCAGCACCGCGACCCCGGGCCAAGAGACCCAGTACTTC. It encodes CASTATPGQETQYF.

The chain has TRBV5-6 and TRBJ1-4, with TRBD1 identical over 7 bases. J gave up 5 bases and V 2 bases, and 9 bases lay outside the gene matches. This CDR3 is built from 16 residues. CDR1 is SGHDT and CDR2 is YYEEEE in the germline V gene. For the CDR3, the DNA is TGTGCCAGCAGCTTCCGTTACAGGGGAGGCAATGAAAAACTGTTTTTT. As protein: CASSFRYRGGNEKLFF. Based on the CDR3 plus reference TRBV5-6 and TRBJ1-4, the full variable domain is DAGVTQSPTHLIKTRGQQVTLRCSPKSGHDTVSWYQQALGQGPQFIFQYYEEEERQRGNFPDRFSGHQFPNYSSELNVNALLLGDSALYLCASSFRYRGGNEKLFFGSGTQLSVL.

J is TRBJ2-1 and V is TRBV5-6; D uncertain. This CDR3 contains 13 residues. Germline loops: CDR1 SGHDT, CDR2 YYEEEE. The V end lost 0 bases, the J end lost 10 bases, and 11 bases lay between the germline ends. CDR3 nucleotide sequence: TGTGCCAGCAGCTTGGGGTCCCAGCGAGAGCAGTTCTTC. Translating it yields CASSLGSQREQFF.

This clone came up once. The chain uses TRBV2 and TRBJ2-7; the D gene is possibly TRBD2 (5 bases). The CDR3 length is 15 residues. Germline V gene lookup returns CDR1 SNHLY and CDR2 FYNNEI. Deletions cut 3 bases from V and 4 bases from J, with 16 bases between. The CDR3 loop is CASSERVEVYYEQYF. As DNA, the CDR3 is TGTGCCAGCAGTGAGAGGGTAGAGGTTTATTACGAGCAGTACTTC.

The chain uses TRBV9 and TRBJ2-1, with a tentative D call TRBD1 (5 bases). The germline gives CDR1 SGDLS, CDR2 YYNGEE. This CDR3 is built from 15 residues. V was cut by 2 bases and J by 3 bases, with 12 bases left in between. In DNA, the CDR3 is TGTGCCAGCAGCGTGGGGCAGGGCGGCTACAATGAGCAGTTCTTC. Protein product: CASSVGQGGYNEQFF.

The chain joins TRBV10-3 to TRBJ2-5; TRBD1 agrees at 7 bases. Trimming took 4 bases from V and 0 from J; bases not matched to a gene: 14. The germline CDR1 and CDR2 sequences are ENHRY and SYGVKD. The CDR3 contains 18 residues. The CDR3 DNA is TGTGCCATCAGTGCGAGACAGGGAACACGACGACACCAAGAGACCCAGTACTTC. Translation gives CAISARQGTRRHQETQYF.

The chain has TRBV10-1 and TRBJ1-1; TRBD1 agrees at 7 bases. Germline trimming cut 7 bases from V and 6 bases from J; bases unmatched to any gene: 14. Germline V gene data show CDR1 as WNHNN and CDR2 as SYGVQD (reference sequence). CDR3 length: 15 amino acids. The CDR3 sequence: CASTTEGQAYAEAFF. CDR3 nucleotide sequence: TGCGCCAGCACCACTGAAGGACAGGCATACGCTGAAGCTTTCTTT.

V is TRBV30 and J is TRBJ1-1; weak D call: TRBD1 (5 bases). Germline V gives CDR1 GTSNPN, CDR2 SVGIG (reference sequence). V gave up 2 bases and J gave up 1 base, with 8 bases separating them. This CDR3 is 13 amino acids long. The CDR3 DNA is TGTGCCTGGAGTCTCCAGGGGAACACTGAAGCTTTCTTT. Protein: CAWSLQGNTEAFF.

This chain links TRBV28 with TRBJ1-4, with a tentative D call TRBD1 (5 bases). The V gene lost 2 bases and the J gene lost 1 base, with 11 bases spanning the gap. The CDR3 is 16 residues long. Germline V gene sequence: CDR1 MDHEN, CDR2 SYDVKM. This CDR3 reads CASSLGAQGTNEKLFF. In nucleotides, the CDR3 is TGTGCCAGCAGTTTAGGGGCCCAAGGAACTAATGAAAAACTGTTTTTT.

V usage is TRBV6-6 and J usage is TRBJ2-7; TRBD1 is a possible D gene (6 bases). Germline assignment: CDR1 MNHNY and CDR2 SVGAGI (reference sequence). This CDR3 has 15 residues. V lost 2 bases to trimming and J lost 0 bases, with 11 bases between them. The CDR3 region is CASSYPSTGSYEQYF. CDR3 DNA sequence: TGTGCCAGCAGTTACCCGTCGACAGGCTCCTACGAGCAGTACTTC.

The chain carries TRBV7-2 and TRBJ1-5; D gene uncertain. Germline V CDR1 and CDR2: SGHTA, FQGNSA. There are 15 residues in the CDR3. Trimming left V 1 base short and J 0 bases short, with 7 bases between. CDR3 sequence reads: CASSLGPYSNQPQHF. CDR3 bases: TGTGCCAGCAGCTTAGGGCCGTATAGCAATCAGCCCCAGCATTTT.

The V call is TRBV9, the J call TRBJ2-2; possibly TRBD2 for D (5 bases). CDR3 length equals 16 residues. CDR1 is SGDLS, CDR2 YYNGEE, per germline. V gave up 4 bases and J gave up 4 bases, with 17 bases separating them. CDR3 coding DNA: TGTGCCAGCAGCTCCCGGGGTGGTATCTCCACCGGGGAGCTGTTTTTT. Its translation is CASSSRGGISTGELFF.

The rearrangement uses TRBV7-2 and TRBJ2-7, with TRBD2 identical over 9 bases. The CDR3 loop spans 16 amino acids. Per the germline V gene, CDR1 is SGHTA and CDR2 is FQGNSA. V trimming: 1 base; J trimming: 4 bases; junction bases outside the gene matches: 8. The CDR3 sequence is CASSLEGASGVYEQYF. The CDR3, as DNA: TGTGCCAGCAGCTTAGAAGGGGCTAGCGGGGTTTACGAGCAGTACTTC.

There are a few counts of this clone. The chain couples TRBV4-3 to TRBJ1-1, with D hard to call. The CDR3 consists of 18 residues. Germline-derived CDR1 and CDR2 are LGHNA and YSLEER. V shed 1 base and J shed 0 bases, with 18 bases lying between them. CDR3 DNA: TGCGCCAGCAGCCAAGGACGTCGCTTGAGGGCTATGAACACTGAAGCTTTCTTT. This translates into CASSQGRRLRAMNTEAFF.

The chain joins TRBV30 to TRBJ1-1; TRBD1 matches at 7 bases. Germline V CDR1 and CDR2: GTSNPN, SVGIG (reference sequence). With 5 bases clipped from V and 1 base from J, the junction kept 10 bases outside the gene matches. The CDR3 covers 15 residues. CDR3: CAWSHATGRNTEAFF. Written as DNA, the CDR3 is TGTGCCTGGTCACACGCGACAGGGAGGAACACTGAAGCTTTCTTT.

The genes are TRBV20-1 and TRBJ2-1; 8 positions agree with TRBD2. The CDR3 spans 11 residues. Trimming took 3 bases from V and 9 from J; bases not matched to a gene: 1. Germline CDR1 DFQATT, CDR2 SNEGSKA (reference sequence). The CDR3 region has the DNA TGCAGTGCTAGCCGGGGGGGTGAGCAGTTCTTC. As protein: CSASRGGEQFF.

A remark on this clone: Its ends do not fully match the called genes, so a read error is possible. As DNA, the CDR3 is TGTGCCATCAGTCCTAGCGCCACCACCTCCTCCAATGAGCAGTTCTTC. Its protein product is CAISPSATTSSNEQFF. The V and J genes are TRBV10-3 and TRBJ2-1; D is perhaps TRBD2 (6 bases). This CDR3 spans 16 amino acids. Looked up from germline, CDR1 is ENHRY and CDR2 is SYGVKD.

The J gene is TRBJ1-1, the V gene TRBV9, with D unclear. Per germline, CDR1 SGDLS and CDR2 YYNGEE. This CDR3 spans 15 amino acids. With 0 bases removed from V and 1 base from J, the gap between germline ends came to 10 bases. The CDR3 protein is CASSVETGKNTEAFF. The CDR3 DNA is TGTGCCAGCAGCGTAGAGACGGGAAAGAACACTGAAGCTTTCTTT.

The CDR3 region is CASSPTRDSNYGYTF. DNA for the CDR3: TGTGCCAGCTCACCAACCCGGGACAGTAACTATGGCTACACCTTC. The chain is built from TRBV18 and TRBJ1-2; 7 bases map to TRBD1. Germline V gene lookup returns CDR1 KGHSH and CDR2 LQKENI. This CDR3 has 15 amino acids. J was trimmed by 1 base and V by 2 bases; bases with no gene match: 4.